The present T cell receptor beta chain was sequenced within a study of shared clonotypes between healthy human individuals. Study findings and constraints: Tissues were not sampled, only blood, and their repertoires likely differ. Generally, estimated richness proved larger in naive subsets than it did in memory subsets.

In the case of this clone: Its specificity is unknown.

HIV-negative, healthy adults without recent acute infections or vaccinations were the donors. With 3 bases removed from V and 7 bases from J, the gap between germline ends came to 13 bases. The CDR3 extends over 14 amino acids. Germline values: CDR1 KGHSH, CDR2 LQKENI. Profiled with immunoSEQ multiplex PCR; TCRdb holds only in-frame clones, not every one. There are hundreds of thousands of clones in the sample; around 74% occur only once, and 1.5% to 2% lies in the top ten. The receptor's source is a woman under 40 in good health. The sequencing sample was made of memory CD4+ T cells sorted from blood. Sample subset: CD45RA-negative fraction. The J gene is TRBJ1-3, the V gene TRBV18; D gene unclear. The CDR3 region is CASSPWTVDNTIYF. In nucleotides, the CDR3 is TGTGCCAGCTCACCTTGGACGGTGGACAACACCATATATTTT.